These 2 T cell receptor beta chains were all obtained from the same sample, sequenced in a study of STAT5B mutations in CD4+ large granular lymphocyte leukemia. The table came from immunoSEQ multiplex PCR; TCRdb's copy has only in-frame clones and leaves some out. Altogether under 40,000 clones are present, around 66% being singletons, with the ten largest covering 0.4% to 0.45%. Sequencing was performed on CD4+ T cells from blood buffy coats. These receptors came from a human donor in good health.

The chain recombines TRBV7-2 with TRBJ1-2; D perhaps matches TRBD1 (5 bases). This CDR3 spans 14 amino acids. The germline V and J ends were trimmed by 4 bases and 4 bases, with 13 bases remaining between them. Germline V lookup: CDR1 SGHTA, CDR2 FQGNSA. In DNA, the CDR3 is TGTGCCAGCAGCTCCGGGACGCCAAGCTATGGCTACACCTTC. It is translated as CASSSGTPSYGYTF.

The rearrangement links TRBV5-8 to TRBJ2-7; no clear D gene. The germline V gene encodes CDR1 SGHTS and CDR2 YDEGEE. This CDR3 region has 13 residues. Trimming shortened V by 6 bases and J by 2 bases, and 12 bases separated the two germline ends. The CDR3 bases are TGTGCCAGCACTCCGAATTGGGCCTACGAGCAGTACTTC. Translating it yields CASTPNWAYEQYF.